This TCR beta chain originates from a study of CD8 T cells in Susac syndrome. Germline V CDR1 and CDR2: SGHNT, YENEEA. Germline trimming cut 3 bases from V and 8 bases from J; bases unmatched to any gene: 2. The CDR3 loop spans 15 amino acids. An amount of RNA that ranged from roughly 0.5 to 1 ug was reverse transcribed with random hexamers. TCRdb redid the calling of the immunoSEQ multiplex PCR reads with MiXCR, one entry per CDR3 protein. This table holds 200,000 to 250,000 distinct CDR3 sequences, about 93% found once. Specimen: CD8+ T cells from PBMCs. The TCR originated in a human donor with multiple sclerosis. This sequence joins TRBV11-3 and TRBJ2-1; the match to TRBD2 covers 15 bases. CDR3 sequence (DNA): TGTGCCAGCAGCTTTAGGACTAGCGGGAGGGATGAGCAGTTCTTC. Translated, it gives CASSFRTSGRDEQFF.